Below, 7 T cell receptor beta chains from the same sample are listed, as sequenced in a study of T cell clonality in common variable immunodeficiency. Sequencing used immunoSEQ multiplex PCR; TCRdb keeps in-frame clones, though not all of them. Recorded here are some 43,000 clones, none singletons. Material: peripheral blood mononuclear cells. Receptors were obtained from a person aged 18 to 70 in good health.

This clone was observed at least ten times. Read coverage stops 3 residues before the CDR3 terminus; the germline J gene supplies the remainder. The chain is built from TRBV20-1 and TRBJ1-6; 7 nucleotides match TRBD1. The CDR3 runs to 15 residues. Trimming at V came to 0 bases and at J to 6 bases, leaving 5 bases not matched to a gene. CDR1 is DFQATT and CDR2 is SNEGSKA in the germline V gene (reference sequence). CDR3 DNA, as far as it was read: TGCAGTGCTAGAGATTCCGGACAGGTTAATTCACCC. This gives the protein CSARDSGQVNSP. The complete CDR3 sequence is CSARDSGQVNSPLHF.

The sample holds many counts of this clone. The read finishes 3 residues shy of the CDR3 end, and the germline J gene is used to complete it. The chain recombines TRBV6-2 or TRBV6-3 with TRBJ1-5, with 9 positions matching TRBD1. V lost 0 bases, J lost 5 bases, and 5 bases stayed unmatched. Germline lookup yields CDR1 MNHEY and CDR2 SVGEGT. This CDR3 comprises 16 residues. The CDR3 DNA, read in part, is TGTGCCAGCAGTTACTCGGGACAGGGAATAGATCAGCCC. Translated, it gives CASSYSGQGIDQP. The whole CDR3 sequence reads CASSYSGQGIDQPQHF.

This clone was seen at least ten times. The read comes to an end 3 residues before the CDR3 does, leaving the germline J gene to fill in the end. The chain joins TRBV30 to TRBJ1-5; the D gene is possibly TRBD1 (5 bases). The CDR3 loop spans 15 amino acids. V was cut by 3 bases and J by 0 bases, with 12 bases left in between. The germline CDR1 and CDR2 sequences are GTSNPN and SVGIG (reference sequence). The part of the CDR3 DNA that was read is TGTGCCTGGAGCCTACCAGGGAGTAGCAATCAGCCC. Its protein is CAWSLPGSSNQP. The full CDR3 sequence reads CAWSLPGSSNQPQHF.

This clone was seen at least ten times. Sequencing ends 3 residues short of the CDR3 end; the germline J gene provides the rest. This chain connects TRBV20-1 to TRBJ2-5; 11 nucleotides agree with TRBD2. CDR1 is DFQATT, CDR2 SNEGSKA, per germline (reference sequence). The CDR3 is 15 residues long. J was trimmed by 5 bases and V by 5 bases; bases with no gene match: 10. CDR3 DNA, as far as it was read: TGCAGTGCTTTCCCCGGGGCTAGCGGGGGGGAGACC. Translating it yields CSAFPGASGGET. The whole CDR3 sequence is CSAFPGASGGETQYF.

There are many counts of this clone. The read finishes 3 residues shy of the CDR3 end, and the germline J gene is used to complete it. V usage is TRBV6-1 and J usage is TRBJ2-7; TRBD1 agrees at 8 bases. The junction had 4 bases not matched to a gene; V was cut back by 1 base and J by 2 bases. Germline assignment: CDR1 MNHNS and CDR2 SASEGT. This CDR3 is 15 amino acids long. This CDR3 reads CASSEGRTGPYEQYF. The sequenced part of the CDR3 DNA is TGTGCCAGCAGTGAAGGAAGGACAGGGCCCTACGAG.

This clone occurred many times. The sequenced fragment ends 3 residues before the CDR3 boundary, so the rest is inferred from the germline J gene. The chain employs TRBV5-1 and TRBJ2-2, with D possibly matching TRBD1 (6 bases). CDR3 size: 16 residues. Trimming cost V 5 bases and J 0 bases, with 14 bases left between them. Germline CDR1 SGHRS, CDR2 YFSETQ. CDR3 sequence reads: CASSPGTLTNTGELFF. CDR3 bases read: TGCGCCAGCAGTCCCGGGACACTTACGAACACCGGGGAG.

This clone occurred many times. The read ends 3 residues early relative to the CDR3; the germline J gene fills the gap. The chain links TRBV19 to TRBJ1-1, with 7 bases matching TRBD1. Germline loops: CDR1 LNHDA, CDR2 SQIVND (reference sequence). The CDR3 contains 13 residues. Trimming at V came to 8 bases and at J to 1 base, leaving 4 bases not matched to a gene. CDR3 bases read: TGTGCCAGTGCGGACAGGCAGAACACTGAA. Residues: CASADRQNTE. Given in full, the CDR3 is CASADRQNTEAFF.